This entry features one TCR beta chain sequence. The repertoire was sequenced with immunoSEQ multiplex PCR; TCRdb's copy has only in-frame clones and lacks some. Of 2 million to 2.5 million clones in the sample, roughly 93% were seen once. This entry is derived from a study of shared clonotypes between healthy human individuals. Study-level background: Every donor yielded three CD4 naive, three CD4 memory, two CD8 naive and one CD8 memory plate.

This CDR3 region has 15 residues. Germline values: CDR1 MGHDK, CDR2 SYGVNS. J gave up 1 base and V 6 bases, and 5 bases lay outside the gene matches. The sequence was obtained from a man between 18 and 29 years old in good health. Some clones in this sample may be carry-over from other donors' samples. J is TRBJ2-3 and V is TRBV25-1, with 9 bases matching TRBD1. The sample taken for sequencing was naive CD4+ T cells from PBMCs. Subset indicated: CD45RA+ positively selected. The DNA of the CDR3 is TGTGCCAGCAGCAGAACAGGGGGCGGCACAGATACGCAGTATTTT. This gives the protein CASSRTGGGTDTQYF.